This T cell receptor (beta chain) was sequenced for a study of blood T cell repertoires in COVID-19. Across the study: Samples came from the United States, Italy and Spain, spanning acute and convalescent COVID-19.

Per the original data handling: Researchers report that nucleated cell counts were estimated from reference gene primer amplification. Sequencing used immunoSEQ multiplex PCR; TCRdb keeps in-frame clones, though not all of them. That table furnishes V, J and clone size, whereas the DNA furnished D and trimming. The data hold 150,000 to 250,000 clones, with approximately 80% observed a single time. This clone was found a few times. Germline V gene lookup returns CDR1 KGHSH and CDR2 LQKENI. The CDR3 spans 16 residues. Deletions cut 2 bases from V and 3 bases from J, with 13 bases between. Participants had their cohort set by participant-reported clinical history. Two negative PCRs, clearance, or symptom resolution characterized the recovered Cohort 3 donors.

J is TRBJ2-2 and V is TRBV18; weak D call: TRBD1 (5 bases). The TCR was taken from a man in his forties who had recovered from COVID-19. Sequencing was carried out using PBMCs or T cells enriched from blood (not recorded which). The CDR3 DNA is TGTGCCAGCTCACCAGGGCTGATCAGGGACACCGGGGAGCTGTTTTTT. Translation gives CASSPGLIRDTGELFF.